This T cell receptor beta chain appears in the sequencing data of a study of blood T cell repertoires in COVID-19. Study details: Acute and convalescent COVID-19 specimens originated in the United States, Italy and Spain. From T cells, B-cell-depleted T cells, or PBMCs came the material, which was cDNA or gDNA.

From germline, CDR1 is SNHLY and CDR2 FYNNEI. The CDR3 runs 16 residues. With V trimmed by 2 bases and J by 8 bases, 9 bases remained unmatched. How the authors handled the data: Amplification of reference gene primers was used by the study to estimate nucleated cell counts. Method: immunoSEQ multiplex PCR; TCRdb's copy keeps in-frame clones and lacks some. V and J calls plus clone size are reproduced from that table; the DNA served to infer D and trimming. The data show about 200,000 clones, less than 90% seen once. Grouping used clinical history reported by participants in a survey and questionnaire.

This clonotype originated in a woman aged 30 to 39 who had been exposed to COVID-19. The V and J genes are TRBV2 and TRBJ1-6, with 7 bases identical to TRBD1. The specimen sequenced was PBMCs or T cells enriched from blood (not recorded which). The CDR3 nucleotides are TGTGCCAGCAGTGAACAAGGGGGCAGTATGGATTCACCCCTCCACTTT. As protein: CASSEQGGSMDSPLHF.